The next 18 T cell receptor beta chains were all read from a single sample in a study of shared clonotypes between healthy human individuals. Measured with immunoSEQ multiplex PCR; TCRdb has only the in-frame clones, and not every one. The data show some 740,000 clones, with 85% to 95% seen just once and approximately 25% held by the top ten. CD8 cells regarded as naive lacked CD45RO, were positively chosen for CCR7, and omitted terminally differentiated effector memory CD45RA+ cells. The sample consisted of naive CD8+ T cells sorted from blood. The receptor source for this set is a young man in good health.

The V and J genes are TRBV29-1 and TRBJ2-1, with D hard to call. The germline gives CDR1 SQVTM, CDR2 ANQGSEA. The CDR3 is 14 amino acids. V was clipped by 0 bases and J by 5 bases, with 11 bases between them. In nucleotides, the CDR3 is TGCAGCGTTGAAGAGGTCGGACGAAACAATGAGCAGTTCTTC. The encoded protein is CSVEEVGRNNEQFF.

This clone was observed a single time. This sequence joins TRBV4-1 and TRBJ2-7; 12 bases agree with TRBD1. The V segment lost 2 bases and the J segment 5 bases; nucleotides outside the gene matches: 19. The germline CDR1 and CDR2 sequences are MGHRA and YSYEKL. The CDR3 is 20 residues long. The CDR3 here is CASSQLIPGQGARGIDEQYF. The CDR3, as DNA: TGCGCCAGCAGCCAATTGATACCGGGACAGGGGGCGCGTGGAATTGACGAGCAGTACTTC.

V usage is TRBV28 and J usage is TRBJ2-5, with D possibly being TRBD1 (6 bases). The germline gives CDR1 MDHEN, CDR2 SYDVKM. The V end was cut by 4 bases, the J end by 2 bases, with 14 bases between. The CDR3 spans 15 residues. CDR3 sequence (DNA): TGTGCCAGCAGTTCCCCTTTGGACAGACAAGAGACCCAGTACTTC. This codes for CASSSPLDRQETQYF.

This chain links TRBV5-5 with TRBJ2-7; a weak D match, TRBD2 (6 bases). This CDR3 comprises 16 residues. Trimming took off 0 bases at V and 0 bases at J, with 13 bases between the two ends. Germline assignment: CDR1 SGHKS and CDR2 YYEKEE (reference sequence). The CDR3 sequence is CASSLAARGVSYEQYF. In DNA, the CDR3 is TGTGCCAGCAGCTTGGCCGCGCGGGGCGTCTCCTACGAGCAGTACTTC.

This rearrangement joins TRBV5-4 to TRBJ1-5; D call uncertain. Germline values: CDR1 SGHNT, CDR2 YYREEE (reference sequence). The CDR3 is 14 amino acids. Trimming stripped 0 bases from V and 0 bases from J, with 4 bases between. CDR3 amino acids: CASSLAYSNQPQHF. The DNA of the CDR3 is TGTGCCAGCAGCTTGGCATATAGCAATCAGCCCCAGCATTTT.

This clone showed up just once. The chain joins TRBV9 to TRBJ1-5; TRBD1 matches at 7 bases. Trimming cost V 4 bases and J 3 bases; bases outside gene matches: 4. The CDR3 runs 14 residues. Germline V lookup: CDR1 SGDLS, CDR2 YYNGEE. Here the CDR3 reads CASSMGQPNQPQHF. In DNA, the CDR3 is TGTGCCAGCAGCATGGGACAGCCCAATCAGCCCCAGCATTTT.

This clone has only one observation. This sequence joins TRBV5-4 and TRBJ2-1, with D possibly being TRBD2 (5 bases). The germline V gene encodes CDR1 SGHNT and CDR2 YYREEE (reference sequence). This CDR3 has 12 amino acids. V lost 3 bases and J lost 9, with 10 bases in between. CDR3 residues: CASSSLALEQFF. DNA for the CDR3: TGTGCCAGCAGCTCGCTAGCTCTTGAGCAGTTCTTC.

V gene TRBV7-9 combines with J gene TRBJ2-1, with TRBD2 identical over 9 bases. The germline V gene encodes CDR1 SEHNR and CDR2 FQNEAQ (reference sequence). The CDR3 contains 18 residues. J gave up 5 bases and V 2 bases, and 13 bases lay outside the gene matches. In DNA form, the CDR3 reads TGTGCCAGCAGCTTATTGCGGGAGGGGGTTTTCCGTCACAATGAGCAGTTCTTC. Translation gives CASSLLREGVFRHNEQFF. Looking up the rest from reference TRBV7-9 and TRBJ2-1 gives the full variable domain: DTGVSQNPRHKITKRGQNVTFRCDPISEHNRLYWYRQTLGQGPEFLTYFQNEAQLEKSRLLSDRFSAERPKGSFSTLEIQRTEQGDSAMYLCASSLLREGVFRHNEQFFGPGTRLTVL.

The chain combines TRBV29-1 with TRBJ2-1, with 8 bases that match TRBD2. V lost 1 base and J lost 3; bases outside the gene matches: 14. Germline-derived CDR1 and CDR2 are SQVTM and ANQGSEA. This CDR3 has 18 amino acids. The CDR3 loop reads CSVEAGLAGKTSYNEQFF. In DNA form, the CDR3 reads TGCAGCGTTGAAGCTGGCCTAGCGGGTAAAACCAGCTACAATGAGCAGTTCTTC.

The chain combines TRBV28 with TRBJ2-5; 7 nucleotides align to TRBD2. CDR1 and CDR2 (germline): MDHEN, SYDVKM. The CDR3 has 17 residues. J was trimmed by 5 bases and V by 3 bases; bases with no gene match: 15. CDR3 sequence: CASSLIIGGGLGETQYF. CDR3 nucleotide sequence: TGTGCCAGCAGTTTGATCATAGGCGGAGGACTAGGGGAGACCCAGTACTTC.

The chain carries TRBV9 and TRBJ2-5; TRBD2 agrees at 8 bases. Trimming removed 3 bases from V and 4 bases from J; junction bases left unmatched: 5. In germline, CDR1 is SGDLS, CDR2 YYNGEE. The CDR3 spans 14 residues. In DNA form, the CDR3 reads TGTGCCAGCAGCGAACTAGCGGAGAGAGAGACCCAGTACTTC. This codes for CASSELAERETQYF. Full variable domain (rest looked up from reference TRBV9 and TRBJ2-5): DSGVTQTPKHLITATGQRVTLRCSPRSGDLSVYWYQQSLDQGLQFLIQYYNGEERAKGNILERFSAQQFPDLHSELNLSSLELGDSALYFCASSELAERETQYFGPGTRLLVL.

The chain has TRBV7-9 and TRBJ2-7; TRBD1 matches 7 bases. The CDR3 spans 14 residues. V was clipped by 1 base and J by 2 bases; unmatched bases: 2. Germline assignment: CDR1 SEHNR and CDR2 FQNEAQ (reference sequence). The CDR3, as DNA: TGTGCCAGCAGCTTAGACAGGGGAGCCTACGAGCAGTACTTC. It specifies CASSLDRGAYEQYF.

CDR3 protein: CASSSALAGLGEQFF. The CDR3 DNA is TGTGCCAGCAGCTCGGCACTAGCGGGACTTGGTGAGCAGTTCTTC. This chain joins TRBV6-1 and TRBJ2-1; 10 nucleotides align to TRBD2. The V and J ends lost 6 bases and 9 bases, in that order; junction bases with no gene match: 11. The CDR3 spans 15 residues. Germline V gives CDR1 MNHNS, CDR2 SASEGT.

CDR3 protein: CAWTSGGSSYEQYF. CDR3 sequence (DNA): TGTGCCTGGACTAGCGGGGGGAGCTCCTACGAGCAGTACTTC. This rearrangement joins TRBV30 to TRBJ2-7; 11 bases map to TRBD2. This CDR3 is 14 amino acids long. Germline CDR1 and CDR2: GTSNPN and SVGIG (reference sequence). V lost 4 bases and J lost 0; bases outside the gene matches: 2.

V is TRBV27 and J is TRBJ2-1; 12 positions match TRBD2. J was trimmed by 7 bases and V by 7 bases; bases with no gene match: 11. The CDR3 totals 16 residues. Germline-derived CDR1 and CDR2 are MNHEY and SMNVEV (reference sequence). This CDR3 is CASNKLAGGEGNEQFF. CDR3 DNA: TGTGCCAGCAACAAACTAGCGGGAGGCGAGGGGAATGAGCAGTTCTTC.

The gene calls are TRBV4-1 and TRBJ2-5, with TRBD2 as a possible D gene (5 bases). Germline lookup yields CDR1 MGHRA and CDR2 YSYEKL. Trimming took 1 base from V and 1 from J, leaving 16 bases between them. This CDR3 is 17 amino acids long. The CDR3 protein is CASSQVGISDFQETQYF. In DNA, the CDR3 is TGCGCCAGCAGCCAAGTGGGGATTAGCGACTTCCAAGAGACCCAGTACTTC.

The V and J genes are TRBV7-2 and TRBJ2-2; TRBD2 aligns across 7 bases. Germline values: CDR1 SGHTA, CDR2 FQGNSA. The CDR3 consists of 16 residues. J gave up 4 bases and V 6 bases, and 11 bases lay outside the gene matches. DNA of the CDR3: TGTGCCAGCAGTAGGGCTAGCGGAGCGAGCACCGGGGAGCTGTTTTTT. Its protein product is CASSRASGASTGELFF. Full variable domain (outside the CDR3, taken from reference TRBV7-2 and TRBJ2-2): GAGVSQSPSNKVTEKGKDVELRCDPISGHTALYWYRQSLGQGLEFLIYFQGNSAPDKSGLPSDRFSAERTGGSVSTLTIQRTQQEDSAVYLCASSRASGASTGELFFGEGSRLTVL.

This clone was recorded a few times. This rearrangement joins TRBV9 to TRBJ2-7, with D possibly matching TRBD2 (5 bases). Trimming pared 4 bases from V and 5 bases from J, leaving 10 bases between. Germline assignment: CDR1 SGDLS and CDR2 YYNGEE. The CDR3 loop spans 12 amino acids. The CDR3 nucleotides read TGTGCCAGCAGCAGAACCGGGGACGAGCAGTACTTC. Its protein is CASSRTGDEQYF.